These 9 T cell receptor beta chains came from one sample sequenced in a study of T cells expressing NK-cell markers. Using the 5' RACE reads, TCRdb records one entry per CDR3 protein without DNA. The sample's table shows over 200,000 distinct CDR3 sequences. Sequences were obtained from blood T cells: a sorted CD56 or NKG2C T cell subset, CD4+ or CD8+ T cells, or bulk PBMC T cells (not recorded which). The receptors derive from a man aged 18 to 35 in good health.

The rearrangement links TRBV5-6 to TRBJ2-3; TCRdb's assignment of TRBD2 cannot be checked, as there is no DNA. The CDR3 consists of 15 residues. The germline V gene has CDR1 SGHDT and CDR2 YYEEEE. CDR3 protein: CASSFRRAWTDTQYF.

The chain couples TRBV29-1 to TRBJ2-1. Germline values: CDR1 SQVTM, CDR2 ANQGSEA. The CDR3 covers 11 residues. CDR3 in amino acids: CSVVGNQEQFF.

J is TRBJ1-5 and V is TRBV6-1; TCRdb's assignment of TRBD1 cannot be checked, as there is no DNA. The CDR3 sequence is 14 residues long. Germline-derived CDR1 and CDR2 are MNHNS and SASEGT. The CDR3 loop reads CASSGDRKNQPQHF.

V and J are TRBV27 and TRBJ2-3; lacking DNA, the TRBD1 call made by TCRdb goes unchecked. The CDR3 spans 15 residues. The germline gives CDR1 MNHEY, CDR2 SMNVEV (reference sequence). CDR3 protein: CASSLWGTSTDTQYF.

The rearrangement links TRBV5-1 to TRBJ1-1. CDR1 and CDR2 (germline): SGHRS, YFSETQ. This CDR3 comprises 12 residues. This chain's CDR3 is CASSQDSNEAFF.

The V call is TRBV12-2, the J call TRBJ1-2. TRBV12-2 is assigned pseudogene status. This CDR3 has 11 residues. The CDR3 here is CASRFDRGYTF.

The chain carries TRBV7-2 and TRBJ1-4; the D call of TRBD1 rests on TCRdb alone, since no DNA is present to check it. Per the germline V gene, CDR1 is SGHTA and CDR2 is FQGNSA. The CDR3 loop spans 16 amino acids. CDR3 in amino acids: CASSLGLSGANEKLFF.

The CDR3 protein is CSARDRAAYGYTF. The chain employs TRBV29-1 and TRBJ1-2; lacking DNA, the TRBD1 call made by TCRdb goes unchecked. Germline CDR1 reads SQVTM; CDR2 reads ANQGSEA. The CDR3 is 13 residues long.

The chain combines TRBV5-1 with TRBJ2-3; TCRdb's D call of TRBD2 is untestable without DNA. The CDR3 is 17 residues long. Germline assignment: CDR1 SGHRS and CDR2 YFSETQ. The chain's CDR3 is CASSPPTQSPTADTQYF.